This TCR beta chain comes out of a study of brain T cells in children with intractable seizures. The V and J ends lost 1 base and 2 bases, in that order; junction bases with no gene match: 6. CDR3 length: 16 amino acids. CDR1 and CDR2 (germline): KGHSH, LQKENI. Documented time point: blood from clinic visit 5 months post-surgery; TSC patient then seizure free. The sequenced cases were selected for having the highest brain T cell transcript signatures. Using immunoSEQ multiplex PCR, the repertoire was profiled, and TCRdb retains in-frame clones only, with some absent. The sample carries 300,000 to 400,000 clones, 93% recorded once. Study-level results: Clones missing pre-surgery may reflect undersampling of that blood sample. Viral specificity was inferred only from CDR3 similarity; HCMV serostatus was unknown.

Concerning this clone itself: The antigen is not known.

The receptor was derived from a boy under two years old with tuberous sclerosis and intractable seizures. The material sequenced was peripheral blood, taken roughly 5 months after surgery. The chain recombines TRBV18 with TRBJ2-5; the match to TRBD1 covers 8 bases. The CDR3 spells CASSPRDRFIQETQYF. The CDR3 coding sequence is TGTGCCAGCTCACCACGGGACAGGTTCATACAAGAGACCCAGTACTTC.